This T cell receptor beta chain emerged from a study of blood T cell repertoires in COVID-19 (dated by TCRdb to the early 2020s). Study-wide context: Collaborator samples came from the United States, Italy and Spain and covered acute and convalescent phases of COVID-19. The prospective study material was composed of cDNA or gDNA derived from T cells, B-cell-depleted T cells, or PBMCs. Deeply sampled blood TCRbeta repertoires from subjects exposed to, actively infected with, or recovered from COVID-19 were included in the dataset. A freely available public database, intended as a resource for researchers studying the immune response to SARS-CoV-2, is where the repertoires were released. Samples came from the ongoing ImmuneRACE study (first 160 participants) plus 1,254 subjects from 6 global collaborators. The sample metadata nearly always contained a de-identified subject ID, COVID-19 status, age in years and sex. Where available, HLA class I and class II types were taken from metadata supplied by the sample provider and were not determined by assay-based typing.

Including the terminal cysteine and phenylalanine, the CDR3 comprises 17 residues. The entry retains the CDR3 DNA only, 51 bases that are in frame from base 1. The junction shows trimming of 6 bases on V and 1 base on J, and the gene matches do not reach 9 bases of it. From the germline V gene (reference sequence), CDR1 is LNHDA and CDR2 is SQIVND. About this clone: What antigen it recognizes has not been identified. No base quality information exists; no much larger clone differs at one position.

The collaborating institutions used their own protocols to collect whole blood in K2EDTA tubes. For TCRbeta analysis, collaborators shipped samples as frozen whole blood, isolated PBMCs, or DNA extracted from either of those sample types. Overall results and qualifications from the work: The amount of clinical and demographic metadata varied by source and participant and was provided uncurated.

The immunoSEQ Assay, a bias-controlled multiplex PCR, was used to amplify TCRbeta CDR3 regions from genomic DNA. Per the source publication's procedure: The number of nucleated cells in each sample was estimated from the amplification of reference gene primers within the assay. To quantify the absolute abundance of each unique TCRbeta CDR3 rearrangement, sequence reads were collapsed and filtered. Productive Simpson clonality was computed per sample as the square root of Simpson's diversity index over productive rearrangements. TCRdb's version of the immuneACCESS table is confined to in-frame rearrangements and falls short of the full clone set. An unresolved V gene accounts for under half of the shortfall where checked; the remainder is of unknown origin. V and J calls and clone size are copied from that table; D and trimming were computed from the DNA. Across this sample there are 64,000 or so clones, with 82% seen only once. The top ten clones comprise around 12% of the sample.

The sequence derives from a human donor in a cohort sampled during active COVID-19. The chain joins TRBV19 to TRBJ2-5, with 12 junctional bases fitting TRBD2. Sequencing was performed on peripheral blood. The DNA sequence reads TGTGCCAGTAGAGGGCTAGCGGGGGGGCCGGTCCAAGAGACCCAGTACTTC. This codes for CASRGLAGGPVQETQYF.